This TCR beta chain is from a study of blood T cell repertoires in COVID-19 (dated by TCRdb to 2019 to 2021). As for the study more broadly: Collaborator samples came from the United States, Italy and Spain and covered acute and convalescent phases of COVID-19. Nearly every sample came with metadata listing a de-identified subject ID, COVID-19 status, age in years and sex. A freely available public database, intended as a resource for researchers studying the immune response to SARS-CoV-2, is where the repertoires were released. The samples were drawn from two sources: the first 160 participants of the ongoing ImmuneRACE study, and some 1,300 subjects contributed by 6 global collaborators. Subjects who had been exposed to COVID-19, were actively infected with it, or had recovered from it provided the deeply sampled blood TCRbeta repertoires that made up the dataset. The prospective study material was composed of cDNA or gDNA derived from T cells, B-cell-depleted T cells, or PBMCs. Where available, HLA class I and class II types were taken from metadata supplied by the sample provider and were not determined by assay-based typing. The investigation overall reported the following: The amount of clinical and demographic metadata varied by source and participant and was provided uncurated.

The germline V gene (reference sequence) sets CDR1 to LNHDA and CDR2 to SQIVND. Trimming takes 3 bases off V and 10 bases off J; junction bases not matched to a gene: 17. The CDR3 goes from the cysteine to the phenylalanine over 16 residues. Only the CDR3 part of the read is kept: 48 bases, read in frame from the first base. Details on this clone: Its antigen specificity is not known. The record has no base qualities; no much larger clone is one base away.

TCRbeta CDR3 regions were amplified from genomic DNA by means of the immunoSEQ Assay, a bias-controlled multiplex PCR. As for the authors' bioinformatics: Within the assay, amplification of reference gene primers was used to estimate how many nucleated cells each sample contained. Sequence reads were collapsed and filtered to measure the absolute abundance of every unique TCRbeta CDR3 rearrangement. Productive Simpson clonality was computed per sample as the square root of Simpson's diversity index over productive rearrangements. Drawn from immuneACCESS, this table holds only the in-frame rearrangements with V and J called that TCRdb kept. Clones are partly lost; checked studies trace under half to an unresolved V gene and leave the rest unexplained. V and J calls and clone size come straight from that table; D and trimming were deduced from the DNA. Across this sample there are tens of thousands of clones, with 90% seen only once. In total, the top ten clones hold about 4.3% of the sample.

The collaborating institutions used their own protocols to collect whole blood in K2EDTA tubes. For TCRbeta analysis, collaborators shipped samples as frozen whole blood, isolated PBMCs, or DNA extracted from either of those sample types. Rearrangement joined TRBV19 to TRBJ2-7, with 8 central nucleotides matching TRBD1. The origin of this receptor is an elderly woman with active or convalescent COVID-19. Sequenced material: peripheral blood. At the DNA level, the sequence is TGTGCCAGTAGTATCGAAGGACAGGGCCTCCTACGACACCAGTACTTC. It specifies CASSIEGQGLLRHQYF. The CDR3, completed at both ends by the reference TRBV19 and TRBJ2-7 genes, gives the full variable domain DGGITQSPKYLFRKEGQNVTLSCEQNLNHDAMYWYRQDPGQGLRLIYYSQIVNDFQKGDIAEGYSVSREKKESFPLTVTSAQKNPTAFYLCASSIEGQGLLRHQYFGPGTRLTVT.